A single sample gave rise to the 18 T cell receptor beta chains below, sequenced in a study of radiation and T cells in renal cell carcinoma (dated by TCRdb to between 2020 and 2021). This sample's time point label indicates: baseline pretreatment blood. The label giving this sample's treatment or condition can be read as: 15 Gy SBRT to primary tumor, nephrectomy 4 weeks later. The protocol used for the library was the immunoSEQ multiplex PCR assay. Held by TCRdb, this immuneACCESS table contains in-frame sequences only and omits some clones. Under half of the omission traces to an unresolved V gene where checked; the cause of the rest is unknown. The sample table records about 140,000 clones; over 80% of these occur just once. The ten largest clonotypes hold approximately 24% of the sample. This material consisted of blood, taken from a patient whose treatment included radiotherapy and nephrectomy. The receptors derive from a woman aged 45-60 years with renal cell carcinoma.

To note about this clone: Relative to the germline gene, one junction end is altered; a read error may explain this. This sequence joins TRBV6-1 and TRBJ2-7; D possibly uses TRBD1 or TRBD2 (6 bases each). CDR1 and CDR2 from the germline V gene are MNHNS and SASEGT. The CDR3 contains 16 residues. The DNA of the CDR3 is TGTGCCATCAGTGAGCCGCATGTGGGGGGCCGCTACGAGCAGTACTTC. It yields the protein CAISEPHVGGRYEQYF.

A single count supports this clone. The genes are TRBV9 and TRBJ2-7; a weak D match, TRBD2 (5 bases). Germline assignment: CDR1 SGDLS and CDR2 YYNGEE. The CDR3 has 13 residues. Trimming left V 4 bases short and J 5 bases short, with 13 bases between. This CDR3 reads CASSPFVRDEQYF. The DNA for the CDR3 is TGTGCCAGCAGCCCTTTCGTGAGGGACGAGCAGTACTTC.

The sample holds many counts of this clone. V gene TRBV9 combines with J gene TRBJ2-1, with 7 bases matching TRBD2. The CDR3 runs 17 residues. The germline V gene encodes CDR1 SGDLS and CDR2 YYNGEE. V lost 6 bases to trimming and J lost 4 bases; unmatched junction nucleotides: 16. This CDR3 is CASTVPLGAGVYNEQFF. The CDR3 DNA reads TGTGCCAGCACCGTCCCCCTCGGGGCGGGGGTGTACAATGAGCAGTTCTTC.

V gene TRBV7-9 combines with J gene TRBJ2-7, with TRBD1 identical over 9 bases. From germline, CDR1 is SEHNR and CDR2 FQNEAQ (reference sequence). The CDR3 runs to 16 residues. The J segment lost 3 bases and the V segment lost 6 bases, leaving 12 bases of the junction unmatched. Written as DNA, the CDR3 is TGTGCCAGCAGAGCCGACGGGACAGGGCCGGTCTACGAGCAGTACTTC. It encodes CASRADGTGPVYEQYF.

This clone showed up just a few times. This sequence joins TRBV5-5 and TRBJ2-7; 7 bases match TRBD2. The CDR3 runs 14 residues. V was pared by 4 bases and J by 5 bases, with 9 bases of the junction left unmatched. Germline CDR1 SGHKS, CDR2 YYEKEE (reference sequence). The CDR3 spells CASSPRTSTDEQYF. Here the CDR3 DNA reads TGTGCCAGCAGCCCCAGGACTAGTACGGACGAGCAGTACTTC.

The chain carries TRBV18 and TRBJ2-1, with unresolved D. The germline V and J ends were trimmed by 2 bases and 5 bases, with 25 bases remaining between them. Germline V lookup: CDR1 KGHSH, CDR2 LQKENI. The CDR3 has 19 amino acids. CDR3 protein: CASSPSGPAYGGRNNEQFF. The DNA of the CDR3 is TGTGCCAGCTCACCATCTGGGCCGGCGTATGGCGGACGGAACAATGAGCAGTTCTTC.

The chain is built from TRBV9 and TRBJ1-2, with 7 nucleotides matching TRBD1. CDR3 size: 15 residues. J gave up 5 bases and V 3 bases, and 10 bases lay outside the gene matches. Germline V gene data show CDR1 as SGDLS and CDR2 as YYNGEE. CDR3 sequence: CASSDGTVLWYGYTF. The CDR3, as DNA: TGTGCCAGCAGCGATGGGACAGTTTTATGGTATGGCTACACCTTC.

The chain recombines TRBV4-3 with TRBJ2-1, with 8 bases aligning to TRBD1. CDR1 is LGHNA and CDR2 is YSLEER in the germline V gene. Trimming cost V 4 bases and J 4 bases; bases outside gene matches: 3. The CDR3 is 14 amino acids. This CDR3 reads CASSLGQAYNEQFF. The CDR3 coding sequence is TGCGCCAGCAGCCTGGGACAGGCTTACAATGAGCAGTTCTTC.

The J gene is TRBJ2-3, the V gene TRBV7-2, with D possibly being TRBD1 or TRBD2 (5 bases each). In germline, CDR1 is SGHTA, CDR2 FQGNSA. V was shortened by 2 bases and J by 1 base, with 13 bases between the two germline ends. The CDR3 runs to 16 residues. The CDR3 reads CASSLTRDRGTDTQYF. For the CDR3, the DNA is TGTGCCAGCAGCTTAACCCGGGACCGAGGCACAGATACGCAGTATTTT.

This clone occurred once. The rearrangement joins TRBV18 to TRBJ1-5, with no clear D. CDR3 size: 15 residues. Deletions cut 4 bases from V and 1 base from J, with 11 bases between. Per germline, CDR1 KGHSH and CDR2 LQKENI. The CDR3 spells CASSLGRGSNQPQHF. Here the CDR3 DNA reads TGTGCCAGCTCACTGGGGAGAGGAAGCAATCAGCCCCAGCATTTT.

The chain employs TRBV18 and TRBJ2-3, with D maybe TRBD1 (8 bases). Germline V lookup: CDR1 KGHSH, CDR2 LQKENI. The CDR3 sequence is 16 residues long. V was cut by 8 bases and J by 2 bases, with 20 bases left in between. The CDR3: CASARNTGGVTDTQYF. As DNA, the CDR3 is TGTGCCAGCGCACGCAATACAGGGGGGGTCACAGATACGCAGTATTTT.

CDR3: CASSQAGLSPLHF. The CDR3 nucleotides read TGCGCCAGCAGCCAGGCAGGGTTATCACCCCTCCACTTT. V usage is TRBV4-3 and J usage is TRBJ1-6; possibly TRBD1 for D (5 bases). Per the germline V gene, CDR1 is LGHNA and CDR2 is YSLEER. The length of the CDR3 is 13 residues. The ends were cut back, 3 bases at V and 10 bases at J, with 10 bases in the middle.

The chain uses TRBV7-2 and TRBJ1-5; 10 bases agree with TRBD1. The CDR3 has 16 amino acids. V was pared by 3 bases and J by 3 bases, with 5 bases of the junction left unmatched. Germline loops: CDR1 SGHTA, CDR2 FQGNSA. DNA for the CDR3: TGTGCCAGCAGCTTGGCCGGGACAGGGGTCAATCAGCCCCAGCATTTT. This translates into CASSLAGTGVNQPQHF. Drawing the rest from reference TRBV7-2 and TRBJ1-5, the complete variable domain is GAGVSQSPSNKVTEKGKDVELRCDPISGHTALYWYRQSLGQGLEFLIYFQGNSAPDKSGLPSDRFSAERTGGSVSTLTIQRTQQEDSAVYLCASSLAGTGVNQPQHFGDGTRLSIL.

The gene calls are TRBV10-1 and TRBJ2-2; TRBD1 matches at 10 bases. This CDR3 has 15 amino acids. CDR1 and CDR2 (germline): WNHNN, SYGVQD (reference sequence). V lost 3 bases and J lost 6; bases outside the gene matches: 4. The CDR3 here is CASSEHGTGAGELFF. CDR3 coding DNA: TGCGCCAGCAGTGAACACGGGACAGGGGCCGGGGAGCTGTTTTTT.

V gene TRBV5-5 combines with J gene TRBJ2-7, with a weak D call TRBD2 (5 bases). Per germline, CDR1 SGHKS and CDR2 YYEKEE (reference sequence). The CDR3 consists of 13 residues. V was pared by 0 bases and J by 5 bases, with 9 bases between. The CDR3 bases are TGTGCCAGCAGCTTGGTTTCCGGGAACGAGCAGTACTTC. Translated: CASSLVSGNEQYF.

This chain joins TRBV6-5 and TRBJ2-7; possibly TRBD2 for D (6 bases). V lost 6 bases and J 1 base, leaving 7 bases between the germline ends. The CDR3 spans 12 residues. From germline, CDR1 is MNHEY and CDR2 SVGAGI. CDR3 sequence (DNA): TGTGCCAGCAGCCGGGGGTCCTACGAGCAGTACTTC. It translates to CASSRGSYEQYF.

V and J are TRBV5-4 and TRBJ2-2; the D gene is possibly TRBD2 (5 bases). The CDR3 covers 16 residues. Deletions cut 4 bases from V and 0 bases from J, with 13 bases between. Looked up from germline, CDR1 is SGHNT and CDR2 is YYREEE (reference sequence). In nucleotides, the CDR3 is TGTGCCAGCAGCCCCGGAGGTGGAGCGAACACCGGGGAGCTGTTTTTT. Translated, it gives CASSPGGGANTGELFF. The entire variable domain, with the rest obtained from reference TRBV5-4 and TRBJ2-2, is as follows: ETGVTQSPTHLIKTRGQQVTLRCSSQSGHNTVSWYQQALGQGPQFIFQYYREEENGRGNFPPRFSGLQFPNYSSELNVNALELDDSALYLCASSPGGGANTGELFFGEGSRLTVL.

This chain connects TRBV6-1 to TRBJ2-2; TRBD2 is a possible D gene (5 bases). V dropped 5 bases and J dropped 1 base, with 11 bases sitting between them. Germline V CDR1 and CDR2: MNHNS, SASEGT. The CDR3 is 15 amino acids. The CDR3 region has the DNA TGTGCCAGCAGTATATGGGCGGGGAACACCGGGGAGCTGTTTTTT. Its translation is CASSIWAGNTGELFF.